What follows is one TCR beta chain and its context. Sequenced by immunoSEQ multiplex PCR; TCRdb stores in-frame clones only, minus some. The data contain some 2,100,000 clones, just over 90% of them singletons. The data originate from a study of shared clonotypes between healthy human individuals. J was trimmed by 3 bases and V by 2 bases; bases with no gene match: 9. The CDR3 covers 18 residues. Per the germline V gene, CDR1 is ENHRY and CDR2 is SYGVKD. CD45RO negativity and positive selection for CCR7 defined naive CD8 cells, a population that excluded terminally differentiated effector memory CD45RA+ cells.

The receptor was derived from a young man in good health. Some clones in this sample may be carry-over from other donors' samples. V is TRBV10-3 and J is TRBJ2-2; 10 bases line up with TRBD2. Sequences were obtained from naive CD8+ T cells from PBMCs. CDR3 loop: CAISERLAGLRDTGELFF. The CDR3 region has the DNA TGTGCCATCAGTGAGAGACTAGCGGGTCTGCGAGACACCGGGGAGCTGTTTTTT.